This passage covers 31 T cell receptor beta chains from one sample sequenced in a study of neurological immune-mediated disorders. TCRdb fed the 5' RACE reads into MiXCR, producing one record per CDR3 protein. Of tens of thousands of distinct CDR3 sequences in the sample, 17% are singletons; the top ten hold 15% to 17%. Sequenced input: PBMCs. The receptors originated from a woman in her forties in good health.

This clonotype was picked up many times. This sequence joins TRBV7-2 and TRBJ2-7, with 7 bases matching TRBD2. Losses at the gene ends were 3 bases for V and 12 bases for J; bases not matched to a gene: 17. The germline V gene encodes CDR1 SGHTA and CDR2 FQGNSA. The CDR3 has 15 residues. Here the CDR3 DNA reads TGTGCCAGCAGCTTGCTCCCTGGGCAGGGAGGGTTGCGGTACGTC. Translating it yields CASSLLPGQGGLRYV.

This clonotype was seen at least ten times. The chain combines TRBV29-1 with TRBJ1-6, with a weak D call TRBD1 (6 bases). V lost 7 bases, J lost 7 bases, and 17 bases lay in between. CDR1 and CDR2 from the germline V gene are SQVTM and ANQGSEA. CDR3 length equals 14 residues. The chain's CDR3 is CSASQGGRNSPLHF. CDR3 nucleotides: TGCAGCGCCTCACAGGGAGGGCGAAATTCACCCCTCCACTTT.

This clonotype was counted ten times or more. The chain recombines TRBV5-1 with TRBJ1-2, with D perhaps matching TRBD1 (6 bases). The CDR3 consists of 14 residues. CDR1 is SGHRS, CDR2 YFSETQ, per germline. V was clipped by 4 bases and J by 2 bases, with 12 bases between them. The CDR3 loop reads CASSPTGQNYGYTF. The CDR3 nucleotides read TGCGCCAGCAGCCCGACGGGACAAAACTATGGCTACACCTTC.

This clonotype was recorded many times. This sequence joins TRBV4-3 and TRBJ2-2; TRBD1 matches at 7 bases. Germline CDR1 is LGHNA and CDR2 is YSLEER. There are 15 residues in the CDR3. V dropped 1 base and J dropped 6; count of bases not matched to a gene: 5. CDR3 DNA sequence: TGCGCCAGCAGCCAAGCAAGGGGGCTTCCCGGGGAGCTGTTTTTT. It is translated as CASSQARGLPGELFF.

This clonotype was found many times. The genes are TRBV4-1 and TRBJ2-2, with 7 nucleotides matching TRBD2. J lost 5 bases, V lost 2 bases, and 8 bases had no gene match. This CDR3 has 16 amino acids. The germline CDR1 and CDR2 sequences are MGHRA and YSYEKL. The CDR3, as DNA: TGCGCCAGCAGCCAACAAGCGACTAGCACGACCGGGGAGCTGTTTTTT. It codes for CASSQQATSTTGELFF.

This clonotype was counted at least ten times. The chain has TRBV2 and TRBJ1-5, with a tentative D call TRBD1 (6 bases). Germline CDR1 and CDR2: SNHLY and FYNNEI. The V gene lost 6 bases and the J gene lost 6 bases, with 18 bases spanning the gap. The CDR3 length is 15 residues. The CDR3 DNA sequence: TGTGCCAGCAGAGCACAGGGTATTAGCTCTCAGCCCCAGCATTTT. Amino acid sequence: CASRAQGISSQPQHF.

This clonotype showed up many times. This rearrangement joins TRBV5-1 to TRBJ1-1; D is unclear. The CDR3 length is 13 residues. CDR1 SGHRS and CDR2 YFSETQ come from the germline V gene. Trimming removed 4 bases from V and 3 bases from J, with 10 bases in between. The CDR3 is CASSPKGYTEAFF. The CDR3 DNA sequence: TGCGCCAGCAGCCCTAAGGGCTACACTGAAGCTTTCTTT.

This clonotype was picked up many times. This chain connects TRBV28 to TRBJ2-7; 7 bases are shared with TRBD2. Germline V gene sequence: CDR1 MDHEN, CDR2 SYDVKM. The V and J ends lost 3 bases and 3 bases, in that order; junction bases with no gene match: 5. CDR3 length: 14 amino acids. The CDR3 region is CASSFGAGDYEQYV. In DNA, the CDR3 is TGTGCCAGCAGTTTCGGGGCGGGGGACTACGAGCAGTACGTC.

For this clonotype: A clone one base away is much larger, so this may be a read error. The chain has TRBV5-1 and TRBJ2-2; D perhaps matches TRBD1 (5 bases). This CDR3 comprises 14 residues. The germline gives CDR1 SGHRS, CDR2 YFSETQ. CDR3 nucleotide sequence: TGCACCAGCAGCCCCTCCCCAGGGACCGGGGAGCTGTTTTTT. It is translated as CTSSPSPGTGELFF.

Ten or more counts support this clonotype. The rearrangement uses TRBV7-3 and TRBJ2-2; D remains ambiguous. Germline CDR1 reads SGHTA; CDR2 reads FQGTGA. The CDR3 length is 13 residues. Trimming took 7 bases from V and 1 from J, leaving 7 bases between them. CDR3 DNA: TGTGCCAGCAAAGAGCAGAACACCGGGGAGCTGTTTTTT. Translation: CASKEQNTGELFF.

This clonotype was counted at least ten times. The rearrangement joins TRBV5-6 to TRBJ1-1; D is uncertain. Per the germline V gene, CDR1 is SGHDT and CDR2 is YYEEEE. The CDR3 is 15 amino acids. V gave up 0 bases and J gave up 1 base, with 10 bases separating them. CDR3: CASSLGPRTNTEAFF. The CDR3 nucleotides are TGTGCCAGCAGCTTGGGGCCGCGTACGAACACTGAAGCTTTCTTT. Filled out from reference TRBV5-6 and TRBJ1-1, the complete variable domain reads DAGVTQSPTHLIKTRGQQVTLRCSPKSGHDTVSWYQQALGQGPQFIFQYYEEEERQRGNFPDRFSGHQFPNYSSELNVNALLLGDSALYLCASSLGPRTNTEAFFGQGTRLTVV.

The rearrangement uses TRBV20-1 and TRBJ2-5, with D uncertain. V was pared by 0 bases and J by 7 bases, with 15 bases between. This CDR3 spans 14 amino acids. Germline CDR1 is DFQATT and CDR2 is SNEGSKA (reference sequence). CDR3 nucleotides: TGCAGTGCTAGAGATCCGAACGGGCCCGGGACCCAGTACTTC. Protein product: CSARDPNGPGTQYF.

There are many counts of this clonotype. The chain employs TRBV6-1 and TRBJ2-7; D not certain. The CDR3 sequence is 12 residues long. Per germline, CDR1 MNHNS and CDR2 SASEGT. Trimming stripped 6 bases from V and 2 bases from J, with 8 bases between. CDR3 nucleotides: TGTGCCAGCAGCGCCACGGCCTACGAGCAGTACTTC. It codes for CASSATAYEQYF.

The genes are TRBV18 and TRBJ1-1, with D perhaps TRBD1 (6 bases). Per the germline V gene, CDR1 is KGHSH and CDR2 is LQKENI. Trimming cost V 6 bases and J 1 base, with 15 bases left between them. The CDR3 contains 15 residues. CDR3 sequence reads: CASSPNRVQNTEAFF. For the CDR3, the DNA is TGTGCCAGCTCGCCTAACAGGGTCCAGAACACTGAAGCTTTCTTT.

Many counts were recorded for this clonotype. The CDR3 protein is CASSWSISSYEQYF. CDR3 DNA: TGTGCCAGCAGCTGGAGTATTAGCTCCTACGAGCAGTACTTC. V is TRBV12-3 or TRBV12-4 and J is TRBJ2-7, with D unresolved. CDR3 length: 14 residues. Trimming removed 6 bases at V and 0 bases at J, with 12 bases between.

J is TRBJ2-3 and V is TRBV5-1, with D possibly matching TRBD2 (6 bases). The CDR3 totals 16 residues. Germline V CDR1 and CDR2: SGHRS, YFSETQ. The V gene lost 0 bases and the J gene lost 6 bases, with 17 bases spanning the gap. CDR3 coding DNA: TGCGCCAGCAGCTTGGGAGTAGCGGACTACGTGGATACGCAGTATTTT. Encoded protein: CASSLGVADYVDTQYF.

This clonotype appeared many times. The chain employs TRBV20-1 and TRBJ2-5; 7 positions agree with TRBD1. V dropped 5 bases and J dropped 4; count of bases not matched to a gene: 7. Germline CDR1 DFQATT, CDR2 SNEGSKA (reference sequence). The CDR3 totals 13 residues. In DNA form, the CDR3 reads TGCAGTGCTTCAGACAGGGTCGGAGAGACCCAGTACTTC. Its translation is CSASDRVGETQYF.

This clonotype showed up many times. V and J are TRBV6-5 and TRBJ2-7; tentatively, D is TRBD1 or TRBD2 (5 bases each). With 11 bases removed from V and 2 bases from J, the gap between germline ends came to 16 bases. Germline-derived CDR1 and CDR2 are MNHEY and SVGAGI. CDR3 length: 13 residues. The CDR3 here is CAGSRDQAYEQYV. CDR3 DNA sequence: TGTGCCGGATCCCGGGACCAAGCCTACGAGCAGTACGTC.

The chain joins TRBV7-2 to TRBJ2-1, with D hard to call. CDR1 SGHTA and CDR2 FQGNSA come from the germline V gene. V was shortened by 8 bases and J by 10 bases, with 21 bases between the two germline ends. This CDR3 contains 14 residues. The CDR3 DNA reads as TGTGCCAGCGACTCTCGCACGACCTCCAGGGAGCAGTTCTTC. It yields the protein CASDSRTTSREQFF.

This clonotype has a count of ten or more. The rearrangement uses TRBV5-6 and TRBJ2-7; TRBD1 matches 12 bases. Germline trimming cut 0 bases from V and 6 bases from J; bases unmatched to any gene: 7. This CDR3 has 16 residues. Per germline, CDR1 SGHDT and CDR2 YYEEEE. The CDR3 DNA reads as TGTGCCAGCAGCTTGGGGACGGGACAGGGGGCAGGCGAGCAGTACTTC. The encoded protein is CASSLGTGQGAGEQYF.

This clonotype was seen at least ten times. V gene TRBV7-6 combines with J gene TRBJ2-7; the D call may be TRBD1 or TRBD2 (5 bases each). Trimming cost V 1 base and J 6 bases, with 13 bases left between them. Germline V gives CDR1 SGHVS, CDR2 FNYEAQ. This CDR3 contains 14 residues. CDR3 sequence: CASSLESVGTEQYF. Written as DNA, the CDR3 is TGTGCCAGCAGCTTAGAAAGTGTCGGGACCGAGCAGTACTTC.

Worth noting for this clonotype: A read error may explain this, as a much larger clone is one base away. J is TRBJ2-5 and V is TRBV6-5, with 7 positions matching TRBD1. CDR1 is MNHEY, CDR2 SVGAGI, per germline. V dropped 6 bases and J dropped 8; count of bases not matched to a gene: 9. The CDR3 runs 13 residues. In DNA form, the CDR3 reads TGTGCCAGCAGCGACAGGGCTTGGGATACCCAGTACTTC. Protein sequence: CASSDRAWDTQYF.

This clonotype was seen many times. The rearrangement joins TRBV5-6 to TRBJ1-6; 7 bases line up with TRBD1. This CDR3 has 15 residues. Germline CDR1 and CDR2: SGHDT and YYEEEE. V lost 5 bases, J lost 9 bases, and 11 bases stayed unmatched. The CDR3 DNA reads as TGTGCCAGCAGAAAGACAGGGCCAGGGATTTCACCCCTCCACTTT. Translating gives CASRKTGPGISPLHF.

The chain is built from TRBV19 and TRBJ2-3; no clear D gene. This CDR3 is 13 amino acids long. CDR1 LNHDA and CDR2 SQIVND come from the germline V gene (reference sequence). Trimming cost V 3 bases and J 3 bases, with 7 bases left between them. DNA for the CDR3: TGTGCCAGTAGTATCAAACCTACAGATACGCAGTATTTT. Translating gives CASSIKPTDTQYF.

The V and J genes are TRBV27 and TRBJ2-7, with 11 nucleotides matching TRBD2. This CDR3 region has 16 residues. V gave up 6 bases and J gave up 10 bases; unmatched junction bases: 17. CDR1 MNHEY and CDR2 SMNVEV come from the germline V gene (reference sequence). The DNA for the CDR3 is TGTGCCAGCAGCCCGGGACCTAGCGGGAGGACCCCCCCTCAGTACTTC. Its protein is CASSPGPSGRTPPQYF.

This clonotype has a handful of counts. V is TRBV28 and J is TRBJ2-6; no clear D gene. Germline V lookup: CDR1 MDHEN, CDR2 SYDVKM. Trimming removed 3 bases from V and 1 base from J, with 7 bases in between. This CDR3 comprises 15 residues. CDR3 DNA sequence: TGTGCCAGCAGTTTGTTCTCGTCTGGGGCCAACGTCCTGACTTTC. Translating it yields CASSLFSSGANVLTF. The entire variable domain, with the rest obtained from reference TRBV28 and TRBJ2-6, is as follows: DVKVTQSSRYLVKRTGEKVFLECVQDMDHENMFWYRQDPGLGLRLIYFSYDVKMKEKGDIPEGYSVSREKKERFSLILESASTNQTSMYLCASSLFSSGANVLTFGAGSRLTVL.

This clonotype was recorded at least ten times. The J gene is TRBJ2-1, the V gene TRBV5-1, with 10 bases matching TRBD2. Trimming took 0 bases from V and 5 from J; bases not matched to a gene: 14. This CDR3 is built from 19 residues. Germline values: CDR1 SGHRS, CDR2 YFSETQ. CDR3 nucleotide sequence: TGCGCCAGCAGCTTGGTCTCTAGCGGGGGCCTTCCTTTGAACAATGAGCAGTTCTTC. It codes for CASSLVSSGGLPLNNEQFF.

This clonotype was counted at least ten times. The gene calls are TRBV5-5 and TRBJ1-1; 8 nucleotides agree with TRBD1. The ends lost 3 bases at V and 4 bases at J; junction bases unmatched: 5. Germline V CDR1 and CDR2: SGHKS, YYEKEE (reference sequence). The CDR3 is made up of 14 amino acids. The chain's CDR3 is CASSSPTGGTEAFF. CDR3 nucleotides: TGTGCCAGCAGCTCCCCTACAGGGGGCACTGAAGCTTTCTTT.

The chain combines TRBV20-1 with TRBJ2-7; TRBD1 matches at 10 bases. The CDR3 covers 16 residues. Per germline, CDR1 DFQATT and CDR2 SNEGSKA (reference sequence). V shed 3 bases, J shed 0 bases, and the junction held 8 bases outside the gene matches. CDR3 bases: TGCAGTGCTAGTCTCTCCGGGACAGGGGCCTCCTACGAGCAGTACTTC. This translates into CSASLSGTGASYEQYF.

V usage is TRBV9 and J usage is TRBJ1-3, with D maybe TRBD1 (5 bases). This CDR3 is 15 amino acids long. Trimming removed 3 bases at V and 1 base at J, with 11 bases between. Per germline, CDR1 SGDLS and CDR2 YYNGEE. The CDR3 DNA reads TGTGCCAGCAGCGCCGGGGGGGGATCTGGAAACACCATATATTTT. Translated: CASSAGGGSGNTIYF.

This clonotype was observed at least ten times. The rearrangement links TRBV7-8 to TRBJ2-7; the D call may be TRBD1 or TRBD2 (5 bases each). V was trimmed by 5 bases and J by 1 base, leaving 12 bases between them. Germline CDR1 and CDR2: SGHVS and FQNEAQ. CDR3 length equals 14 residues. As DNA, the CDR3 is TGTGCCAGCAGCCTCGGGACCGATTCCTACGAGCAGTACTTC. Translated, it gives CASSLGTDSYEQYF.